This TCR beta chain stems from a study of siplizumab effects on memory and regulatory T cells. General study points: Both greater diversity than memory cells and a major contribution to the alloresponse seemed to characterize naive T cells. Siplizumab significantly reduced alloreactive sequences traceable to unstimulated CD4+ memory cells.

Each sample had about 10^5 TCR templates assayed. The method was immunoSEQ multiplex PCR; TCRdb's version includes in-frame clones alone and lacks a portion of them. The sample consists of approximately 94,000 clones, about 94% of them appearing once. This CDR3 is built from 12 residues. Trimming cost V 3 bases and J 3 bases, with 6 bases left between them. The germline V gene encodes CDR1 KGHSH and CDR2 LQKENI. This clone has just a few counts. What it binds is not known. The TCR comes from a human donor in good health. Material for sequencing was non-Treg CD4+ T cells sorted from blood. The rearrangement joins TRBV18 to TRBJ2-7, with D maybe TRBD2 (6 bases). CDR3 sequence (DNA): TGTGCCAGCTCACCGGGGGGCTACGAGCAGTACTTC. Translating gives CASSPGGYEQYF.